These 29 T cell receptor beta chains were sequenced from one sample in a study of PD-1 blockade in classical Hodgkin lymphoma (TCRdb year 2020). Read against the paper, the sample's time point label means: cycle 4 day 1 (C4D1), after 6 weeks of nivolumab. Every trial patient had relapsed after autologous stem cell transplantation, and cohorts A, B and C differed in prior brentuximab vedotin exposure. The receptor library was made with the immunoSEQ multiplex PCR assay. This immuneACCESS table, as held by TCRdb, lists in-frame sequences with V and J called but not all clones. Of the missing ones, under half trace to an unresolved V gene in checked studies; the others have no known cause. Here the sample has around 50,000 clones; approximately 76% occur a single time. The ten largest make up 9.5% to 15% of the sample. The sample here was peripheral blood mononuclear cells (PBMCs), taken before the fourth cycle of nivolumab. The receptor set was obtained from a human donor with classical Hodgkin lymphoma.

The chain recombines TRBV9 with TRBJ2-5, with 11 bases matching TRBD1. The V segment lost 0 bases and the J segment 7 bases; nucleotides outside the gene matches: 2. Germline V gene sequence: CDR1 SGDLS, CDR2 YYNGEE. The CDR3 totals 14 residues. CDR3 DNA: TGTGCCAGCAGCGTAGTCGGGACAGGGGGGACCCAGTACTTC. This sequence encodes CASSVVGTGGTQYF.

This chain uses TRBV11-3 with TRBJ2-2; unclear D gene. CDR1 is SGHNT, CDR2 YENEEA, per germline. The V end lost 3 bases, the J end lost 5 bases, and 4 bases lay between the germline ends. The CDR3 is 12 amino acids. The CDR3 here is CASSLDTGELFF. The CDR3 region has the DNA TGTGCCAGCAGCTTGGATACCGGGGAGCTGTTTTTT.

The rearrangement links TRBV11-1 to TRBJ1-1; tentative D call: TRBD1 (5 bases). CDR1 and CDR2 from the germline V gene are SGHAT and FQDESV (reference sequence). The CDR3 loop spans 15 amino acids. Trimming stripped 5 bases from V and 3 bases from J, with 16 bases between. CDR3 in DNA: TGTGCCAGCAGCCCCCACCCTACGGGGGACACTGAAGCTTTCTTT. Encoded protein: CASSPHPTGDTEAFF.

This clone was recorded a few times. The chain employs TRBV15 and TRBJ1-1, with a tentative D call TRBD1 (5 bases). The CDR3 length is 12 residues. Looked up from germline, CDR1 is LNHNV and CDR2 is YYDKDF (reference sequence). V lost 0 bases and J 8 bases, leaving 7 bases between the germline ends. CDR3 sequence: CATSREGAEAFF. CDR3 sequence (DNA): TGTGCCACCAGCAGAGAAGGGGCAGAAGCTTTCTTT.

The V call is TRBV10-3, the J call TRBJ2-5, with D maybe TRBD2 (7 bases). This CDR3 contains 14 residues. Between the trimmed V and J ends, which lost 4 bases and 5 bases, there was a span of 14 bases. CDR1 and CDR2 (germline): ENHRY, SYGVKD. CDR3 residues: CAISGSGGEETQYF. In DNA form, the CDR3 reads TGTGCCATCAGTGGTTCGGGGGGCGAGGAGACCCAGTACTTC.

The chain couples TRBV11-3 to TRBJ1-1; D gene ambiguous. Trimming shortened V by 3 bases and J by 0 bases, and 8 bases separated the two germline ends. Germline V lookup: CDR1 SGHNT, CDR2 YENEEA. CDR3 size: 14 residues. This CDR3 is CASSFSNMNTEAFF. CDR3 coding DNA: TGTGCCAGCAGCTTTTCGAACATGAACACTGAAGCTTTCTTT.

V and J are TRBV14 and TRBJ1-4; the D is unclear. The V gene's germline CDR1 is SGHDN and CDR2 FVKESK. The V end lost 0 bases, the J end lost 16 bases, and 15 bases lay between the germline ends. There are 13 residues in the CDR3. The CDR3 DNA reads TGTGCCAGCAGCCAAGAGGAATACAGTGTTCCGTTTTTT. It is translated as CASSQEEYSVPFF.

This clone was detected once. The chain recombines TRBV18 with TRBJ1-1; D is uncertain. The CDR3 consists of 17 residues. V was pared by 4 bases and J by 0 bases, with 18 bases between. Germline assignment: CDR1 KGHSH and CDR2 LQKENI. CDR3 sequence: CASSRVAGPLLNTEAFF. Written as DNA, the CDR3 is TGTGCCAGCTCACGGGTTGCTGGGCCCCTCCTGAACACTGAAGCTTTCTTT.

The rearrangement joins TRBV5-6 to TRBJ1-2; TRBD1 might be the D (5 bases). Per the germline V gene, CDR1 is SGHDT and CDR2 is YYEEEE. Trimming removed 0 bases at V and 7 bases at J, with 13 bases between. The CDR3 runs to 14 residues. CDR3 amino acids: CASSLVAPRGGYTF. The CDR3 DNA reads TGTGCCAGCAGCTTGGTAGCCCCGAGGGGTGGCTACACCTTC.

CDR3 DNA: TGTGCCAGCAGTTCCCTAAGCGGGAGCGTGGGCAAGCAGTACTTC. Protein: CASSSLSGSVGKQYF. The gene calls are TRBV6-1 and TRBJ2-7; 8 nucleotides line up with TRBD2. The CDR3 extends over 15 amino acids. J was trimmed by 8 bases and V by 5 bases; bases with no gene match: 14. The germline V gene has CDR1 MNHNS and CDR2 SASEGT.

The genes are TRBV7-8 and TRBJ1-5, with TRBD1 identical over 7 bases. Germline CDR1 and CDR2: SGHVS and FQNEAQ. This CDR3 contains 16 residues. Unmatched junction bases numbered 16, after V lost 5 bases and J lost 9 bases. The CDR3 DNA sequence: TGTGCCAGCAGCCACCTAGGGCAGGGCCAGGGGGGGCCCCAGCATTTT. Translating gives CASSHLGQGQGGPQHF.

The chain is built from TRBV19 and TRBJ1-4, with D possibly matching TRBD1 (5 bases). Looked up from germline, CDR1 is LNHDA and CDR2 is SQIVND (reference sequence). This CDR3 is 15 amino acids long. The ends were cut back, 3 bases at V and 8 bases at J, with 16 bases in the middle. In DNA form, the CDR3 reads TGTGCCAGTAGTATCGGTCGGGAGGGGAGGGAAAAACTGTTTTTT. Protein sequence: CASSIGREGREKLFF.

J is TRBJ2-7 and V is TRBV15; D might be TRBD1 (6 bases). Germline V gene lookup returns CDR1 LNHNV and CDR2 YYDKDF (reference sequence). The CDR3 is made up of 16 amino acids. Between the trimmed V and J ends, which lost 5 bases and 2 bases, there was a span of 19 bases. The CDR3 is CATSFLKRDNTYEQYF. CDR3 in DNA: TGTGCCACCAGCTTCCTAAAACGGGACAACACCTACGAGCAGTACTTC.

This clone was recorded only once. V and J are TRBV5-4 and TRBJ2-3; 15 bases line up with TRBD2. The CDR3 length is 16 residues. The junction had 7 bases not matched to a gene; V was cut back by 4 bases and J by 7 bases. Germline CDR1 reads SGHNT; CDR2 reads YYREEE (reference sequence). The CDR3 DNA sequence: TGTGCCAGCAGCCCGGGACTAGCGGGAGGCGGACATACGCAGTATTTT. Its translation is CASSPGLAGGGHTQYF. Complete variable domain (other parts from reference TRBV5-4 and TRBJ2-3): ETGVTQSPTHLIKTRGQQVTLRCSSQSGHNTVSWYQQALGQGPQFIFQYYREEENGRGNFPPRFSGLQFPNYSSELNVNALELDDSALYLCASSPGLAGGGHTQYFGPGTRLTVL.

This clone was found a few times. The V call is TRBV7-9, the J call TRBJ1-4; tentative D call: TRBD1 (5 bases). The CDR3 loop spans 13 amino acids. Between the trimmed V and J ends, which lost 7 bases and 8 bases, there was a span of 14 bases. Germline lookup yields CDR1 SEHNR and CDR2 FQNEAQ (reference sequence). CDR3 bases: TGTGCCAGCACCGTTCGGGGCAGGGAAAAACTGTTTTTT. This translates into CASTVRGREKLFF.

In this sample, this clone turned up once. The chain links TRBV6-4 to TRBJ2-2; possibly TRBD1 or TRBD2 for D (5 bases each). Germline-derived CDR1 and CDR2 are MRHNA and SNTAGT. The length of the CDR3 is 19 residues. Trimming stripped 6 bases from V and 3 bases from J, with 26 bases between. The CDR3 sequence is CASSAWPGCWGFDTGELFF. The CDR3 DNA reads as TGTGCCAGCAGCGCCTGGCCAGGTTGTTGGGGGTTTGACACCGGGGAGCTGTTTTTT.

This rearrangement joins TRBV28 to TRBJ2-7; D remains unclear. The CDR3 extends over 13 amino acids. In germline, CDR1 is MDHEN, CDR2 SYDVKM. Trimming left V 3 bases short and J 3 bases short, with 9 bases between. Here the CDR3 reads CASSLAPGYEQYF. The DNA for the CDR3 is TGTGCCAGCAGTTTGGCCCCGGGCTACGAGCAGTACTTC.

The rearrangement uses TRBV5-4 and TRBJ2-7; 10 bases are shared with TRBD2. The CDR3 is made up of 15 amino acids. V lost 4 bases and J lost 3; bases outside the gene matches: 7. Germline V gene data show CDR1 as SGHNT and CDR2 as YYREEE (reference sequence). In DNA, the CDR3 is TGTGCCAGCAGCCTCACTAGCGGGGAACACTACGAGCAGTACTTC. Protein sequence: CASSLTSGEHYEQYF.

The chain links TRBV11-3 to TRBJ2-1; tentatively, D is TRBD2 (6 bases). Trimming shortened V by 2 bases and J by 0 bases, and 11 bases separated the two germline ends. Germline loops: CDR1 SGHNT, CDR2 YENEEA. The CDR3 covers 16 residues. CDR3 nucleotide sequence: TGTGCCAGCAGCTTACTGATCGGGGGCTCCTACAATGAGCAGTTCTTC. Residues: CASSLLIGGSYNEQFF.

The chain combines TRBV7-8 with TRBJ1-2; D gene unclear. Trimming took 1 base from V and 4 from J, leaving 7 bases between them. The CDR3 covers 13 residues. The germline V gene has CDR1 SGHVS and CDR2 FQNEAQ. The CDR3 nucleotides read TGTGCCAGCAGCTTAGACGGTCCCTATGGCTACACCTTC. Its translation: CASSLDGPYGYTF.

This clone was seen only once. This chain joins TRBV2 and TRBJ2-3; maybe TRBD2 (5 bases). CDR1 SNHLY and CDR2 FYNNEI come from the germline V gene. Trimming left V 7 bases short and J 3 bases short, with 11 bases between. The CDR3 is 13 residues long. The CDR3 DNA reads TGTGCCAGCAATGAGGGTCGAACAGATACGCAGTATTTT. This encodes CASNEGRTDTQYF.

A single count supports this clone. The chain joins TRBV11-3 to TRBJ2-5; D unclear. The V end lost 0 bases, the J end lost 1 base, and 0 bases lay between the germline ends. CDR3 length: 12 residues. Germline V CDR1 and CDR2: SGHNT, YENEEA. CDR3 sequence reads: CASSLDQETQYF. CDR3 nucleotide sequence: TGTGCCAGCAGCTTAGACCAAGAGACCCAGTACTTC. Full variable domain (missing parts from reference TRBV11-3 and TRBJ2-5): EAGVVQSPRYKIIEKKQPVAFWCNPISGHNTLYWYLQNLGQGPELLIRYENEEAVDDSQLPKDRFSAERLKGVDSTLKIQPAELGDSAVYLCASSLDQETQYFGPGTRLLVL.

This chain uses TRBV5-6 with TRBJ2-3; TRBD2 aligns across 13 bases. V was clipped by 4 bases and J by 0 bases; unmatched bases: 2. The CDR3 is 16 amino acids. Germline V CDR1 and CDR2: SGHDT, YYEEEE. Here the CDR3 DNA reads TGTGCCAGCAGCCCGACTAGCGGGAGGAGCACAGATACGCAGTATTTT. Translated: CASSPTSGRSTDTQYF.

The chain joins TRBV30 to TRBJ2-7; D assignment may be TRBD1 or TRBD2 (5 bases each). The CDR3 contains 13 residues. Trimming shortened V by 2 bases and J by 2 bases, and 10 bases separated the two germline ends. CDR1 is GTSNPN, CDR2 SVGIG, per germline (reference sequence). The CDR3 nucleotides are TGTGCCTGGAGTCTGTCGGGGCCCTACGAGCAGTACTTC. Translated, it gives CAWSLSGPYEQYF.

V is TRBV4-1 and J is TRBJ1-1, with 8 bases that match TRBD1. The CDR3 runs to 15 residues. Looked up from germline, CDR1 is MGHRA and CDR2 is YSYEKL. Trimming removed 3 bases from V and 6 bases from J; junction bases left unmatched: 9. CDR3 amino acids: CASSQGTGEISEAFF. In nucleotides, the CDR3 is TGCGCCAGCAGCCAGGGGACAGGTGAAATCTCTGAAGCTTTCTTT.

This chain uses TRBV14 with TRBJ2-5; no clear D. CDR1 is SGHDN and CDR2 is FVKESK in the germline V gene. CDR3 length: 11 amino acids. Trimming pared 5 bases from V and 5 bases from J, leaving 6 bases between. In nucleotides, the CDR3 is TGTGCCAGCAGCTCCGGTGAGACCCAGTACTTC. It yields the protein CASSSGETQYF.

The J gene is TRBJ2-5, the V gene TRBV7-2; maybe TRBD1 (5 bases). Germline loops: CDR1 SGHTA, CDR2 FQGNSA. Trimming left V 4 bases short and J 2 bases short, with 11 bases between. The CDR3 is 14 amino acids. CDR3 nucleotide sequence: TGTGCCAGCAGCTCAGGGATAATGCAAGAGACCCAGTACTTC. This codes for CASSSGIMQETQYF.

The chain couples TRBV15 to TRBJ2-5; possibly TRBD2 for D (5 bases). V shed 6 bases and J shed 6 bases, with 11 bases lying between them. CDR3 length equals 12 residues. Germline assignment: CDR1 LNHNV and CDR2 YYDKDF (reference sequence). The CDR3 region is CATSKEVKTQYF. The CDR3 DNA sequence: TGTGCCACCAGTAAGGAGGTGAAGACCCAGTACTTC. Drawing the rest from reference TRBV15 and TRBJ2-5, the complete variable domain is DAMVIQNPRYQVTQFGKPVTLSCSQTLNHNVMYWYQQKSSQAPKLLFHYYDKDFNNEADTPDNFQSRRPNTSFCFLDIRSPGLGDTAMYLCATSKEVKTQYFGPGTRLLVL.

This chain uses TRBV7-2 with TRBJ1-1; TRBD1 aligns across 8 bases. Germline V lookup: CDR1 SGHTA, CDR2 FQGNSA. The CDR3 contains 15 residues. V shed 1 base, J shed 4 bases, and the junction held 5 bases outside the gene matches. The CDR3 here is CASSLDLTGATEAFF. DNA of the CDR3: TGTGCCAGCAGCTTAGATCTGACAGGGGCCACTGAAGCTTTCTTT.